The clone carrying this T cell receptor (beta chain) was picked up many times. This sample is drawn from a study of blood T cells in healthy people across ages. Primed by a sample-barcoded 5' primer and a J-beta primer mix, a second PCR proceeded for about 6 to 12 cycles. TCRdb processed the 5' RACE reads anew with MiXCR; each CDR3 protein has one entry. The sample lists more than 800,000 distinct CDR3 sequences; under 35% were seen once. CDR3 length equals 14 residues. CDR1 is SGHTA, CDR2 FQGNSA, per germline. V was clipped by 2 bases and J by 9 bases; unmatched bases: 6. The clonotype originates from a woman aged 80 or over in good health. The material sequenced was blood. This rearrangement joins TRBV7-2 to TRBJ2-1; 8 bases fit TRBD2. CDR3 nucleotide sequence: TGTGCCAGCAGCTTATCCAGCGGGAGCAGTGAGCAGTTCTTC. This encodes CASSLSSGSSEQFF.